This TCR beta chain was recorded in a study of blood T cell repertoires in COVID-19. Whole-study context: The United States, Italy and Spain supplied acute and convalescent COVID-19 samples. T cells, B-cell-depleted T cells, or PBMCs supplied cDNA or gDNA.

In the study's own analysis: Nucleated cell counts were estimated from reference gene primer amplification. Profiled with immunoSEQ multiplex PCR; TCRdb holds only in-frame clones, not every one. V and J calls and clone size follow that table, whereas D and trimming were derived from the DNA. Here the sample spans some 85,000 clones, approximately 80% being singletons. Sequenced: peripheral blood. This receptor was identified in a woman aged 80 or over with acute or convalescent COVID-19.

The CDR3 DNA reads as TGCGCCAGCAGCACGGGACAGGGGGTTACCAATCAGCCCCAGCATTTT. Encoded protein: CASSTGQGVTNQPQHF. This chain connects TRBV5-1 to TRBJ1-5; 11 bases agree with TRBD1. V shed 4 bases, J shed 3 bases, and the junction held 6 bases outside the gene matches. The CDR3 contains 16 residues. The germline gives CDR1 SGHRS, CDR2 YFSETQ.